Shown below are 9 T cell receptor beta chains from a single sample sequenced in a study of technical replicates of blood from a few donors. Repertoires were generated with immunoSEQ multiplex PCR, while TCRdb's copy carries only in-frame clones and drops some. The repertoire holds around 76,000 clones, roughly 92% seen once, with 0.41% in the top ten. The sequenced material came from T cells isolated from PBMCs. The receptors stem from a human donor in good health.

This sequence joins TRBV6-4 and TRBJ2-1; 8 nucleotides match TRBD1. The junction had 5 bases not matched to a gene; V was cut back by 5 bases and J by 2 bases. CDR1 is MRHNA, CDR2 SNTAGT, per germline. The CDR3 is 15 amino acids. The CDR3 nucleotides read TGTGCCAGCAGTTACCGGGACAGGCCCTACAATGAGCAGTTCTTC. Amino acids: CASSYRDRPYNEQFF.

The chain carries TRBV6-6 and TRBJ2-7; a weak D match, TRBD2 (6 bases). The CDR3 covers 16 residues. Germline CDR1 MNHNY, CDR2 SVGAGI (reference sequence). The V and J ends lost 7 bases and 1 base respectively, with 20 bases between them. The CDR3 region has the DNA TGTGCCAGCACCCTGGGGGGAGCGGGTAATTCCTACGAGCAGTACTTC. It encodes CASTLGGAGNSYEQYF.

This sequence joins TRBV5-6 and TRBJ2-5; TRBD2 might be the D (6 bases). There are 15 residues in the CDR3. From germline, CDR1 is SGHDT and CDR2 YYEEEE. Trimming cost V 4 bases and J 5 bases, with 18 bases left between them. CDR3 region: CASSLRHLGGETQYF. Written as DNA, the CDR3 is TGTGCCAGCAGCCTCAGACATTTAGGAGGGGAGACCCAGTACTTC.

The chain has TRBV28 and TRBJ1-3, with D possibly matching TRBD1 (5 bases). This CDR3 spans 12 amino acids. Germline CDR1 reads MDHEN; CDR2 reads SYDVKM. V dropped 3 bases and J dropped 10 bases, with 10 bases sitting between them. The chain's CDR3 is CASSFGGRTIYF. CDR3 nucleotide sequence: TGTGCCAGCAGTTTCGGGGGAAGAACCATATATTTT. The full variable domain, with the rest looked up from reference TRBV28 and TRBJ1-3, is DVKVTQSSRYLVKRTGEKVFLECVQDMDHENMFWYRQDPGLGLRLIYFSYDVKMKEKGDIPEGYSVSREKKERFSLILESASTNQTSMYLCASSFGGRTIYFGEGSWLTVV.

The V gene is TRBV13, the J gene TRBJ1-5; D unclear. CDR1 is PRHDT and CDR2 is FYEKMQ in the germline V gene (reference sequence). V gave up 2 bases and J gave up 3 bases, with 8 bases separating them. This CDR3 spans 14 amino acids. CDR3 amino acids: CASSLSRVNQPQHF. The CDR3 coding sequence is TGTGCCAGCAGCTTATCGCGGGTCAATCAGCCCCAGCATTTT.

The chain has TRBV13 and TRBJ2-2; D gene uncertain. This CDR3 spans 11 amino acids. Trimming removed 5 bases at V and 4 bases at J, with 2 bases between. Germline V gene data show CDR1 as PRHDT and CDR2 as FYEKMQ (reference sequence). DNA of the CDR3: TGTGCCAGCAGCCGCACCGGGGAGCTGTTTTTT. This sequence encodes CASSRTGELFF.

The CDR3, as DNA: TGTGCCAGCAGTGAAAACAGGGGCTCCTACAATGAGCAGTTCTTC. This sequence encodes CASSENRGSYNEQFF. The rearrangement uses TRBV2 and TRBJ2-1, with 7 bases identical to TRBD1. Germline CDR1 and CDR2: SNHLY and FYNNEI. V was clipped by 2 bases and J by 0 bases; unmatched bases: 1. The CDR3 has 15 amino acids.

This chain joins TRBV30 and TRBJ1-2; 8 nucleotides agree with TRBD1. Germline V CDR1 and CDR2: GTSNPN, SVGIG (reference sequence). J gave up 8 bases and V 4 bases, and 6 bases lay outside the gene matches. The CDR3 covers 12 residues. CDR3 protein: CAWTQGAGGYTF. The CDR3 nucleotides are TGTGCCTGGACTCAGGGGGCAGGAGGCTACACCTTC.

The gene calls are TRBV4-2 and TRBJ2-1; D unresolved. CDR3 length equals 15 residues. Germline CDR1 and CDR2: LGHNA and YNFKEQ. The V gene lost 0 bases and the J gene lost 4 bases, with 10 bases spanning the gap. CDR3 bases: TGTGCCAGCAGCCAAGAAAAAAGCGAGTACAATGAGCAGTTCTTC. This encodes CASSQEKSEYNEQFF.